A selection of T cell receptor beta chains follows, all from one sample in a study of OX40 agonist ivuxolimab in advanced cancers. Data came from immunoSEQ multiplex PCR; TCRdb stores just in-frame clones and leaves some out. The sample consists of about 69,000 clones, around 90% of them appearing once. The input for sequencing was CD4+ or CD8+ T cells sorted from blood, taken in a trial of the OX40 agonist ivuxolimab. These receptors came from an adult with an advanced solid tumor such as melanoma, head and neck, liver or kidney cancer. Both conserved end residues are part of each CDR3. D genes are given only for firm matches.

j_call v_call d_call cdr3_aa
TRBJ1-3 TRBV19 TRBD1 CASRPGQGATTIYF
TRBJ2-5 TRBV14 TRBD1 CASSSIRSRTGSETQYF
TRBJ1-6 TRBV28 . CASRGAGSNSPLHF
TRBJ2-3 TRBV6-6 . CASSLRTASTDTQYF
TRBJ2-5 TRBV7-3 TRBD2 CASSSGLAGGGETQYF
TRBJ1-1 TRBV27 TRBD1 CASQIRGMDTEAFF
TRBJ2-3 TRBV7-2 . CASSPGVVDTQYF
TRBJ1-1 TRBV11-3 . CASSLSGWGTEAFF
TRBJ1-1 TRBV19 . CASSIDPDLRNTEAFF
TRBJ2-7 TRBV7-2 . CASSVDRYEQYF
TRBJ2-1 TRBV7-3 TRBD1 CASSVGTGEYNEQFF
TRBJ1-3 TRBV7-9 . CASSLGGAGNTIYF
TRBJ2-2 TRBV9 . CASSGAQGRTGELFF
TRBJ1-2 TRBV19 . CASSIPGATNYGYTF
TRBJ1-1 TRBV29-1 . CSVRGAGGWAEAFF
TRBJ1-1 TRBV7-6 TRBD1 CASSLLGTGGNTEAFF
TRBJ2-3 TRBV7-9 . CASSLAAGSDTQYF
TRBJ2-5 TRBV4-1 . CASSQETWGREETQYF
TRBJ2-1 TRBV6-4 . CASSPSGIYNEQFF
TRBJ2-3 TRBV10-2 . CASSSTDTQYF
TRBJ2-3 TRBV11-3 TRBD2 CASSLIAGGVADTQYF
TRBJ1-4 TRBV11-3 . CASSLGVATNEKLFF
TRBJ2-7 TRBV7-9 . CASSLAGSGAYEQYF
TRBJ1-6 TRBV5-5 . CASSLAGGRVHF
TRBJ1-6 TRBV5-1 TRBD1 CASSLGTGDSPLHF